This TCR beta chain was recovered during a study of cytomegalovirus exposure and HLA in healthy donors. Whole-study context: Samples from HLA-typed donors yielded around 85 million unique TCRs in an early data release.

V was pared by 3 bases and J by 7 bases, with 21 bases between. The CDR3 has 17 residues. CDR1 LNHDA and CDR2 SQIVND come from the germline V gene (reference sequence). This clone was observed a single time. Its specificity is unknown. The PCR employed 60 Vbeta primers together with 13 Jbeta primers. Assay used: immunoSEQ multiplex PCR; TCRdb lists only in-frame clones, some missing. The sample holds some 150,000 clones; 75% to 80% are singletons and the top ten take roughly 0.69%. Study results and caveats: In an earlier analysis, most TCR beta V segments were productive about 87% or about 30% of the time. In a later analysis, about 17,000 TCR beta sequences were associated with HLA alleles at 0.05 false discovery rate. There were some public TCRs occurring in many donors, but most TCR sequences were rare.

The sequence came from a male donor in good health and CMV-seronegative. Sequenced sample: PBMCs. The chain couples TRBV19 to TRBJ2-2; D is perhaps TRBD1 (5 bases). The DNA of the CDR3 is TGTGCCAGTAGTATTCGTGGCGCAGGGATTCGAAGCGGGGAGCTGTTTTTT. This translates into CASSIRGAGIRSGELFF.